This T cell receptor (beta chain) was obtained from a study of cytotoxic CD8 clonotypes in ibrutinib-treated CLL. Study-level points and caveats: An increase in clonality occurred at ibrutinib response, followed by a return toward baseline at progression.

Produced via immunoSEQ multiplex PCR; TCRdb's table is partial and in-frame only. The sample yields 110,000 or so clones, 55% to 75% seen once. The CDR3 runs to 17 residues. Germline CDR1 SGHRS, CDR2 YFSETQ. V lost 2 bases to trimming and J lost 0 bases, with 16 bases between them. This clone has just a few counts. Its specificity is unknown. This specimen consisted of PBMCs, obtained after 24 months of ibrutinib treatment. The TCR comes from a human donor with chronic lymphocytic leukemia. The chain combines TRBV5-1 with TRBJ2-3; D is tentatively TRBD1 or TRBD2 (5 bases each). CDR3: CASSLGRGDPSTDTQYF. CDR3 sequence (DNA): TGCGCCAGCAGCTTAGGCAGAGGGGACCCTAGCACAGATACGCAGTATTTT. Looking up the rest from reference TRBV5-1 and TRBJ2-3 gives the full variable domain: KAGVTQTPRYLIKTRGQQVTLSCSPISGHRSVSWYQQTPGQGLQFLFEYFSETQRNKGNFPGRFSGRQFSNSRSEMNVSTLELGDSALYLCASSLGRGDPSTDTQYFGPGTRLTVL.